These 30 T cell receptor beta chains were sequenced from one sample in a study of blood T cell repertoires in COVID-19. The table came from immunoSEQ multiplex PCR; TCRdb's copy has only in-frame clones and leaves some out. Here the sample spans tens of thousands of clones, more than 75% being singletons. Source material: peripheral blood. Receptors originate from a man aged 60-69 years with acute or convalescent COVID-19.

The chain links TRBV5-6 to TRBJ1-1, with TRBD1 matching over 8 bases. The CDR3 length is 15 residues. The trim removed 5 bases at V and 3 bases at J, leaving 9 bases unmatched. Looked up from germline, CDR1 is SGHDT and CDR2 is YYEEEE. The CDR3 coding sequence is TGTGCCAGCAGGTTAGGGGACAGGCTGGACACTGAAGCTTTCTTT. Amino acid sequence: CASRLGDRLDTEAFF.

V is TRBV5-1 and J is TRBJ2-5, with D perhaps TRBD1 (6 bases). V lost 3 bases, J lost 2 bases, and 11 bases lay in between. The germline V gene encodes CDR1 SGHRS and CDR2 YFSETQ. The CDR3 is 14 amino acids. CDR3 DNA sequence: TGCGCCAGCAGCTCGACAGGTCCACAAGAGACCCAGTACTTC. Protein: CASSSTGPQETQYF.

In DNA, the CDR3 is TGCGCCAGTAGCACAGGGGGGCCCTACAATGAGCAGTTCTTC. Its protein is CASSTGGPYNEQFF. V and J are TRBV5-1 and TRBJ2-1, with 8 bases fitting TRBD1. Germline loops: CDR1 SGHRS, CDR2 YFSETQ. CDR3 length: 14 amino acids. The V and J ends lost 8 bases and 2 bases, in that order; junction bases with no gene match: 6.

The chain carries TRBV10-1 and TRBJ1-4, with TRBD1 identical over 7 bases. The V gene end was trimmed by 8 bases and the J gene end by 8 bases; junction bases not matched to a gene: 11. The CDR3 length is 14 residues. Per the germline V gene, CDR1 is WNHNN and CDR2 is SYGVQD (reference sequence). The CDR3 region has the DNA TGCGCCAGCCAGGCGGACAGGCCGAAAGAAAAACTGTTTTTT. Protein: CASQADRPKEKLFF.

This clone appeared a few times. This chain uses TRBV2 with TRBJ2-3, with 7 nucleotides matching TRBD2. The ends lost 10 bases at V and 1 base at J; junction bases unmatched: 17. CDR3 length equals 17 residues. Germline V gene data show CDR1 as SNHLY and CDR2 as FYNNEI. Here the CDR3 DNA reads TGTGCCACCAGACGAGGGAGGGAGACGTCTGGCACAGATACGCAGTATTTT. The encoded protein is CATRRGRETSGTDTQYF.

The V and J genes are TRBV2 and TRBJ1-3; tentatively, D is TRBD1 (6 bases). The ends were cut back, 3 bases at V and 0 bases at J, with 9 bases in the middle. The CDR3 runs to 15 residues. Germline lookup yields CDR1 SNHLY and CDR2 FYNNEI. CDR3 coding DNA: TGTGCCAGCAGTGACGGACAGAGCTCTGGAAACACCATATATTTT. Encoded protein: CASSDGQSSGNTIYF.

The table lists this clone with a count of one. The chain is built from TRBV11-2 and TRBJ2-5, with D perhaps TRBD1 (5 bases). Germline V gene lookup returns CDR1 SGHAT and CDR2 FQNNGV. The CDR3 extends over 14 amino acids. V was clipped by 2 bases and J by 2 bases, with 9 bases between them. CDR3 protein: CASSLRAGQETQYF. CDR3 DNA sequence: TGTGCCAGCAGCTTAAGGGCAGGGCAAGAGACCCAGTACTTC. The full variable domain, rest sourced from reference TRBV11-2 and TRBJ2-5, is EAGVAQSPRYKIIEKRQSVAFWCNPISGHATLYWYQQILGQGPKLLIQFQNNGVVDDSQLPKDRFSAERLKGVDSTLKIQPAKLEDSAVYLCASSLRAGQETQYFGPGTRLLVL.

The genes are TRBV5-1 and TRBJ2-2; D might be TRBD2 (7 bases). The CDR3 length is 12 residues. Trimming took 2 bases from V and 10 from J, leaving 9 bases between them. Looked up from germline, CDR1 is SGHRS and CDR2 is YFSETQ. This chain's CDR3 is CASSFGGLELFF. CDR3 coding DNA: TGCGCCAGCAGCTTCGGGGGGCTGGAGCTGTTTTTT.

The chain combines TRBV5-6 with TRBJ1-2; D possibly corresponds to TRBD1 (5 bases). CDR3 length: 13 amino acids. Trimming cost V 0 bases and J 5 bases, with 8 bases left between them. CDR1 and CDR2 from the germline V gene are SGHDT and YYEEEE. CDR3 amino acids: CASSLGRDYGYTF. CDR3 in DNA: TGTGCCAGCAGCTTGGGCAGGGATTATGGCTACACCTTC.

V and J are TRBV24-1 and TRBJ1-2; D call uncertain. The length of the CDR3 is 14 residues. Germline V gives CDR1 KGHDR, CDR2 SFDVKD. V dropped 7 bases and J dropped 2 bases, with 13 bases sitting between them. The CDR3 sequence: CATSLPGFNYGYTF. CDR3 sequence (DNA): TGTGCCACCAGCCTACCCGGGTTCAACTATGGCTACACCTTC.

This clone came up a few times. V and J are TRBV11-2 and TRBJ1-3, with 7 bases that match TRBD1. Trimming cost V 4 bases and J 2 bases; bases outside gene matches: 5. Germline V CDR1 and CDR2: SGHAT, FQNNGV. This CDR3 has 15 residues. CDR3 coding DNA: TGTGCCAGCAGCTCCTCGACAGGGCCTGGAAACACCATATATTTT. This sequence encodes CASSSSTGPGNTIYF.

CDR3 amino acids: CASSPGTGTYGYTF. The DNA for the CDR3 is TGCGCCAGCAGCCCAGGGACAGGGACCTATGGCTACACCTTC. The rearrangement links TRBV5-1 to TRBJ1-2; 9 nucleotides align to TRBD1. After removal of 4 bases from V and 4 bases from J, the junction contained 5 bases not matched to a gene. CDR3 size: 14 residues. CDR1 and CDR2 (germline): SGHRS, YFSETQ.

The chain joins TRBV27 to TRBJ1-5, with D maybe TRBD1 (6 bases). Trimming removed 9 bases from V and 7 bases from J, with 16 bases in between. Germline CDR1 and CDR2: MNHEY and SMNVEV (reference sequence). CDR3 length: 13 amino acids. CDR3 nucleotides: TGTGCCAGTAGCATGGGACATAGGCAGCCCCAGCATTTT. It translates to CASSMGHRQPQHF.

This rearrangement joins TRBV7-9 to TRBJ1-1; D may be TRBD1 (6 bases). From germline, CDR1 is SEHNR and CDR2 FQNEAQ (reference sequence). Trimming pared 2 bases from V and 3 bases from J, leaving 10 bases between. The CDR3 is 14 amino acids. This CDR3 is CASSLRAGDTEAFF. The CDR3 coding sequence is TGTGCCAGCAGCTTAAGGGCAGGGGACACTGAAGCTTTCTTT.

The chain couples TRBV24-1 to TRBJ2-3; D is unclear. Trimming stripped 0 bases from V and 0 bases from J, with 6 bases between. There are 15 residues in the CDR3. Germline V lookup: CDR1 KGHDR, CDR2 SFDVKD. CDR3 sequence: CATSDLSKSTDTQYF. In DNA form, the CDR3 reads TGTGCCACCAGTGATTTGAGCAAGAGCACAGATACGCAGTATTTT.

The chain uses TRBV11-3 and TRBJ2-7, with 9 bases aligning to TRBD1. Trimming removed 0 bases from V and 5 bases from J; junction bases left unmatched: 17. Germline assignment: CDR1 SGHNT and CDR2 YENEEA. The CDR3 consists of 19 residues. In DNA form, the CDR3 reads TGTGCCAGCAGCTTAGATAGGGGTTGGGACAGGGAAAATGAGAACGAGCAGTACTTC. Its translation: CASSLDRGWDRENENEQYF.

This chain uses TRBV6-1 with TRBJ1-5; weak D call: TRBD1 (5 bases). Germline values: CDR1 MNHNS, CDR2 SASEGT. This CDR3 has 15 amino acids. V was shortened by 3 bases and J by 2 bases, with 11 bases between the two germline ends. In DNA, the CDR3 is TGTGCCAGCAGTGAGCAGGGAATGGGCAATCAGCCCCAGCATTTT. Translated, it gives CASSEQGMGNQPQHF.

The V and J genes are TRBV5-1 and TRBJ1-1; 7 bases are a match to TRBD1. V gave up 4 bases and J gave up 9 bases; unmatched junction bases: 3. The length of the CDR3 is 11 residues. CDR1 SGHRS and CDR2 YFSETQ come from the germline V gene. DNA for the CDR3: TGCGCCAGCAGCCCAGGGGGTAAAGCTTTCTTT. This gives the protein CASSPGGKAFF.

The rearrangement joins TRBV19 to TRBJ1-6, with D uncertain. Per the germline V gene, CDR1 is LNHDA and CDR2 is SQIVND (reference sequence). This CDR3 region has 15 residues. V was clipped by 3 bases and J by 9 bases, with 15 bases between them. The CDR3 sequence is CASSMAGRTGSPLHF. CDR3 DNA sequence: TGTGCCAGTAGTATGGCGGGAAGGACGGGTTCACCCCTCCACTTT.

This clone has just one count. The chain couples TRBV19 to TRBJ2-1; D is undetermined. This CDR3 contains 15 residues. CDR1 and CDR2 (germline): LNHDA, SQIVND (reference sequence). Trimming shortened V by 6 bases and J by 1 base, and 13 bases separated the two germline ends. CDR3 region: CASSPLTTSYNEQFF. DNA of the CDR3: TGTGCCAGTAGCCCACTTACTACGTCCTACAATGAGCAGTTCTTC. Combining the CDR3 with reference TRBV19 and TRBJ2-1 gives the whole variable domain DGGITQSPKYLFRKEGQNVTLSCEQNLNHDAMYWYRQDPGQGLRLIYYSQIVNDFQKGDIAEGYSVSREKKESFPLTVTSAQKNPTAFYLCASSPLTTSYNEQFFGPGTRLTVL.

This chain uses TRBV2 with TRBJ1-4; D call uncertain. Trimming removed 7 bases from V and 0 bases from J, with 9 bases in between. In germline, CDR1 is SNHLY, CDR2 FYNNEI. The CDR3 is 14 residues long. The CDR3 reads CASTRESTNEKLFF. CDR3 sequence (DNA): TGTGCCAGCACGCGGGAGTCAACTAATGAAAAACTGTTTTTT.

The chain links TRBV9 to TRBJ2-1; 7 bases are a match to TRBD1. Germline V CDR1 and CDR2: SGDLS, YYNGEE. V was pared by 4 bases and J by 8 bases, with 12 bases of the junction left unmatched. This CDR3 has 15 residues. The CDR3 loop reads CASSPSDRVGYEQFF. The CDR3 nucleotides are TGTGCCAGCAGCCCGAGCGACAGGGTCGGGTATGAGCAGTTCTTC.

The chain links TRBV27 to TRBJ1-3; D may be TRBD1 (5 bases). V shed 2 bases and J shed 2 bases, with 7 bases lying between them. The germline gives CDR1 MNHEY, CDR2 SMNVEV (reference sequence). This CDR3 spans 14 amino acids. The CDR3 DNA sequence: TGTGCCAGCAGTTTAGCAGGGACTGGAAACACCATATATTTT. Translating it yields CASSLAGTGNTIYF.

The V call is TRBV5-1, the J call TRBJ2-7; 7 bases agree with TRBD2. The CDR3 is made up of 16 amino acids. The trim removed 3 bases at V and 0 bases at J, leaving 9 bases unmatched. CDR1 and CDR2 from the germline V gene are SGHRS and YFSETQ. The CDR3 region is CASSYATGTTSYEQYF. CDR3 DNA: TGCGCCAGCAGCTACGCCACCGGGACTACCTCCTACGAGCAGTACTTC.

The gene calls are TRBV30 and TRBJ1-1; 7 bases are a match to TRBD1. The V and J ends lost 2 bases and 6 bases, in that order; junction bases with no gene match: 9. Germline V CDR1 and CDR2: GTSNPN, SVGIG (reference sequence). The CDR3 is 14 residues long. The CDR3 bases are TGTGCCTGGAGTTTGACAGGGAAGGGGGCTGAAGCTTTCTTT. Encoded protein: CAWSLTGKGAEAFF. Combining the CDR3 with reference TRBV30 and TRBJ1-1 gives the whole variable domain SQTIHQWPATLVQPVGSPLSLECTVEGTSNPNLYWYRQAAGRGLQLLFYSVGIGQISSEVPQNLSASRPQDRQFILSSKKLLLSDSGFYLCAWSLTGKGAEAFFGQGTRLTVV.

The V gene is TRBV18, the J gene TRBJ2-1, with D tentatively TRBD2 (5 bases). There are 11 residues in the CDR3. Deletions cut 3 bases from V and 9 bases from J, with 6 bases between. CDR1 and CDR2 from the germline V gene are KGHSH and LQKENI. CDR3 in DNA: TGTGCCAGCTCACCTCGGGGTGAGCAGTTCTTC. It is translated as CASSPRGEQFF.

The chain joins TRBV5-1 to TRBJ1-4; D possibly corresponds to TRBD1 (5 bases). Germline loops: CDR1 SGHRS, CDR2 YFSETQ. The CDR3 length is 15 residues. The germline V and J ends were trimmed by 1 base and 6 bases, with 13 bases remaining between them. The CDR3 region is CASSLSGRRDEKLFF. In DNA form, the CDR3 reads TGCGCCAGCAGCTTGTCGGGACGGAGGGATGAAAAACTGTTTTTT.

This chain links TRBV29-1 with TRBJ2-5; D possibly corresponds to TRBD2 (7 bases). CDR1 and CDR2 (germline): SQVTM, ANQGSEA. There are 14 residues in the CDR3. The V end lost 8 bases, the J end lost 5 bases, and 21 bases lay between the germline ends. The CDR3 DNA reads as TGCAGCACCAGGGAGGGGGGGGCGCGGGAGACCCAGTACTTC. Amino acids: CSTREGGARETQYF. Variable domain in full (rest from reference TRBV29-1 and TRBJ2-5): SAVISQKPSRDICQRGTSLTIQCQVDSQVTMMFWYRQQPGQSLTLIATANQGSEATYESGFVIDKFPISRPNLTFSTLTVSNMSPEDSSIYLCSTREGGARETQYFGPGTRLLVL.

The chain links TRBV9 to TRBJ1-3; weak D call: TRBD1 (5 bases). Trimming removed 0 bases from V and 0 bases from J, with 10 bases in between. CDR1 and CDR2 (germline): SGDLS, YYNGEE. This CDR3 region has 16 residues. The CDR3 coding sequence is TGTGCCAGCAGCGTAGAGGGGCTTTTCTCTGGAAACACCATATATTTT. Its protein is CASSVEGLFSGNTIYF.

V is TRBV12-5 and J is TRBJ2-7; the match to TRBD1 covers 7 bases. This CDR3 is 18 amino acids long. Germline V gene sequence: CDR1 LGHNT, CDR2 FRNRAP. V trimming: 0 bases; J trimming: 0 bases; junction bases outside the gene matches: 11. The CDR3 protein is CASGLVRDGQVFSYEQYF. Here the CDR3 DNA reads TGTGCTAGTGGTTTGGTAAGGGATGGACAGGTGTTCTCCTACGAGCAGTACTTC.